Following are 26 T cell receptor beta chains from one sample sequenced in a study of type 1 regulatory T cells. Their antigen targets remain unknown. From the reads, TCRdb called clonotypes with MiXCR, one entry per CDR3 protein. The table lists around 65,000 distinct CDR3 sequences, approximately 50% of them singletons. Sequenced sample: cultured non-Tr1 T cells, either the whole culture or a sorted T cell fraction (not recorded which). The receptors derive from a human donor in good health.

This sequence joins TRBV7-2 and TRBJ2-1; TRBD2 agrees at 9 bases. The CDR3 is 15 amino acids. CDR1 SGHTA and CDR2 FQGNSA come from the germline V gene. Trimming at V came to 2 bases and at J to 9 bases, leaving 8 bases not matched to a gene. This CDR3 reads CASSLTLAGDVEQFF. Written as DNA, the CDR3 is TGTGCCAGCAGCTTAACGTTAGCGGGGGATGTTGAGCAGTTCTTC.

The chain combines TRBV5-1 with TRBJ2-5; 7 nucleotides line up with TRBD1. Trimming cost V 4 bases and J 4 bases; bases outside gene matches: 10. The CDR3 has 15 amino acids. Germline V gene lookup returns CDR1 SGHRS and CDR2 YFSETQ. The CDR3: CASSTRQGRGETQYF. The CDR3 region has the DNA TGCGCCAGCAGCACGAGACAGGGTCGGGGAGAGACCCAGTACTTC.

The chain recombines TRBV29-1 with TRBJ2-3; D is tentatively TRBD1 or TRBD2 (5 bases each). This CDR3 is built from 14 residues. V gave up 6 bases and J gave up 4 bases, with 17 bases separating them. Per the germline V gene, CDR1 is SQVTM and CDR2 is ANQGSEA. CDR3 nucleotides: TGCAGCGTATCCTCCTCGGTGGGGGCAGATACGCAGTATTTT. Protein: CSVSSSVGADTQYF.

This sequence joins TRBV10-1 and TRBJ1-1; no clear D gene. The CDR3 runs to 10 residues. V lost 2 bases and J 11 bases, leaving 6 bases between the germline ends. Germline loops: CDR1 WNHNN, CDR2 SYGVQD (reference sequence). CDR3 DNA sequence: TGCGCCAGCAGTGAGCAAAGGGCTTTCTTT. Translating it yields CASSEQRAFF.

This chain joins TRBV19 and TRBJ2-3, with 8 bases matching TRBD2. Looked up from germline, CDR1 is LNHDA and CDR2 is SQIVND (reference sequence). Trimming at V came to 5 bases and at J to 3 bases, leaving 10 bases not matched to a gene. This CDR3 spans 16 amino acids. The CDR3 DNA reads as TGTGCCAGTAGTCGGCAACTAGCGGAGAAGACAGATACGCAGTATTTT. Its protein is CASSRQLAEKTDTQYF. Supplemented by reference TRBV19 and TRBJ2-3, the full variable domain reads DGGITQSPKYLFRKEGQNVTLSCEQNLNHDAMYWYRQDPGQGLRLIYYSQIVNDFQKGDIAEGYSVSREKKESFPLTVTSAQKNPTAFYLCASSRQLAEKTDTQYFGPGTRLTVL.

The chain links TRBV12-3 or TRBV12-4 to TRBJ1-5; D possibly corresponds to TRBD1 (6 bases). Trimming stripped 3 bases from V and 6 bases from J, with 15 bases between. CDR3 size: 15 residues. CDR3 sequence: CASSFRDIGSQPQHF. CDR3 coding DNA: TGTGCCAGCAGTTTTAGGGACATAGGGAGTCAGCCCCAGCATTTT.

This chain joins TRBV2 and TRBJ2-2, with TRBD1 identical over 10 bases. CDR1 is SNHLY and CDR2 is FYNNEI in the germline V gene. The trim removed 8 bases at V and 6 bases at J, leaving 9 bases unmatched. The CDR3 spans 15 residues. The CDR3 DNA reads TGTGCCAGCGATAGGGACAGGGGAATATCCGGGGAGCTGTTTTTT. Residues: CASDRDRGISGELFF.

The CDR3 DNA reads as TGCGCCAGCAGTCCCGGACAGGTTCAAGAGACCCAGTACTTC. Translated: CASSPGQVQETQYF. The chain combines TRBV4-1 with TRBJ2-5; the match to TRBD1 covers 7 bases. V was clipped by 6 bases and J by 2 bases; unmatched bases: 6. There are 14 residues in the CDR3. The germline gives CDR1 MGHRA, CDR2 YSYEKL.

This clonotype was found once. The chain employs TRBV12-3 or TRBV12-4 and TRBJ1-2, with D possibly being TRBD1 (6 bases). The V gene lost 5 bases and the J gene lost 7 bases, with 23 bases spanning the gap. This CDR3 has 16 residues. CDR3 amino acids: CASSPPRSDGQFGYTF. In nucleotides, the CDR3 is TGTGCCAGCAGTCCCCCAAGATCGGACGGACAGTTTGGCTACACCTTC.

The chain links TRBV7-4 to TRBJ2-1, with D unresolved. The CDR3 length is 13 residues. CDR1 and CDR2 (germline): SGHVT, SQSDAQ. V was trimmed by 5 bases and J by 10 bases, leaving 15 bases between them. The CDR3 spells CASSPAAVREQFF. The CDR3 nucleotides are TGTGCCAGCAGCCCTGCCGCGGTCAGAGAGCAGTTCTTC. The whole variable domain, remainder taken from reference TRBV7-4 and TRBJ2-1, is GAGVSQSPRYKVAKRGRDVALRCDSISGHVTLYWYRQTLGQGSEVLTYSQSDAQRDKSGRPSGRFSAERPERSVSTLKIQRTEQGDSAVYLCASSPAAVREQFFGPGTRLTVL.

In the case of this clonotype: One junction end disagrees with the germline gene, perhaps due to a read error. The chain links TRBV6-5 to TRBJ2-1; D is perhaps TRBD2 (7 bases). This CDR3 is 15 amino acids long. Germline values: CDR1 MNHEY, CDR2 SVGAGI. DNA of the CDR3: TGTGACAGCAGTAGGGGGGGAAGCTCCTACAATGAGCAGTTCTTC. Translated: CDSSRGGSSYNEQFF.

In this sample, this clonotype turned up once. The chain is built from TRBV24-1 and TRBJ1-1; perhaps TRBD1 as D (5 bases). V was trimmed by 8 bases and J by 2 bases, leaving 11 bases between them. CDR1 and CDR2 from the germline V gene are KGHDR and SFDVKD. The CDR3 covers 13 residues. For the CDR3, the DNA is TGTGCCACCACTTGGGGGAAAAACACTGAAGCTTTCTTT. It specifies CATTWGKNTEAFF.

V is TRBV5-1 and J is TRBJ2-7; 11 bases align to TRBD2. The CDR3 runs to 15 residues. V lost 2 bases, J lost 2 bases, and 3 bases stayed unmatched. Germline values: CDR1 SGHRS, CDR2 YFSETQ. This CDR3 reads CASSLLSGGAYEQYF. The CDR3 DNA reads TGCGCCAGCAGCTTACTTAGCGGGGGGGCCTACGAGCAGTACTTC.

V and J are TRBV5-1 and TRBJ1-5; no definite D call. The CDR3 is 13 residues long. Germline assignment: CDR1 SGHRS and CDR2 YFSETQ. V was trimmed by 0 bases and J by 5 bases, leaving 6 bases between them. In DNA, the CDR3 is TGCGCCAGCAGCTTGGGGCAGGATCAGCCCCAGCATTTT. Translated, it gives CASSLGQDQPQHF.

V gene TRBV5-5 combines with J gene TRBJ1-5; no definite D call. Trimming cost V 0 bases and J 3 bases, with 10 bases left between them. The CDR3 has 15 residues. CDR1 is SGHKS and CDR2 is YYEKEE in the germline V gene (reference sequence). The CDR3 nucleotides read TGTGCCAGCAGCTTGGAATCGGCAGCCAATCAGCCCCAGCATTTT. This encodes CASSLESAANQPQHF.

This clonotype was picked up a small number of times. One end of the junction fails to match germline, which may point to a read error. V gene TRBV6-1 combines with J gene TRBJ2-7; no clear D gene. This CDR3 is 11 amino acids long. The germline V gene encodes CDR1 MNHNS and CDR2 SASEGT. Here the CDR3 DNA reads TGCGCCAGCAGCGACTCCTACGAGCAGTACTTC. This gives the protein CASSDSYEQYF.

This clonotype was observed a handful of times. V gene TRBV20-1 combines with J gene TRBJ1-6; a weak D match, TRBD1 (6 bases). The CDR3 loop spans 14 amino acids. V was clipped by 1 base and J by 5 bases, with 9 bases between them. The V gene's germline CDR1 is DFQATT and CDR2 SNEGSKA (reference sequence). CDR3 sequence reads: CSARGRTDNSPLHF. The CDR3 DNA reads TGCAGTGCTAGAGGGAGGACAGATAATTCACCCCTCCACTTT.

Only a few counts were recorded for this clonotype. The chain couples TRBV20-1 to TRBJ1-2; TRBD1 matches at 9 bases. J gave up 3 bases and V 0 bases, and 5 bases lay outside the gene matches. Germline CDR1 DFQATT, CDR2 SNEGSKA (reference sequence). The CDR3 runs to 15 residues. The CDR3 DNA reads TGCAGTGCTAGAGACCAGGGGACAGGGCACTATGGCTACACCTTC. Encoded protein: CSARDQGTGHYGYTF.

This chain links TRBV12-3 or TRBV12-4 with TRBJ2-7; 7 bases are a match to TRBD1. The J segment lost 2 bases and the V segment lost 7 bases, leaving 8 bases of the junction unmatched. The CDR3 spans 14 residues. CDR3 bases: TGTGCCAGCAATTACAGGGGACGTACCTACGAGCAGTACTTC. Its translation is CASNYRGRTYEQYF.

The rearrangement links TRBV20-1 to TRBJ2-4; 7 bases are shared with TRBD1. Trimming took 4 bases from V and 1 from J; bases not matched to a gene: 7. The CDR3 is made up of 15 amino acids. Germline values: CDR1 DFQATT, CDR2 SNEGSKA (reference sequence). CDR3 region: CSATGQSMAKNIQYF. CDR3 nucleotides: TGCAGTGCTACGGGACAGTCAATGGCCAAAAACATTCAGTACTTC.

The gene calls are TRBV12-3 or TRBV12-4 and TRBJ2-3, with 7 positions matching TRBD2. V lost 2 bases to trimming and J lost 3 bases; unmatched junction nucleotides: 2. CDR3 length equals 14 residues. The CDR3 DNA sequence: TGTGCCAGCAGTTTATGGGGGGGTACAGATACGCAGTATTTT. Its protein product is CASSLWGGTDTQYF.

J is TRBJ1-4 and V is TRBV20-1; D is undetermined. The germline V and J ends were trimmed by 1 base and 0 bases, with 9 bases remaining between them. Germline V CDR1 and CDR2: DFQATT, SNEGSKA (reference sequence). The CDR3 runs to 15 residues. The CDR3 region has the DNA TGCAGTGCTAGAGTTAATCCTGCAACTAATGAAAAACTGTTTTTT. Its protein is CSARVNPATNEKLFF.

This clonotype has a single count. As DNA, the CDR3 is TGTGCCAGCAGCCAAGATTCAATGGGACAGCCCTACGAGCAGTACTTC. Amino acids: CASSQDSMGQPYEQYF. The chain couples TRBV4-2 to TRBJ2-7, with 7 bases fitting TRBD1. Per germline, CDR1 LGHNA and CDR2 YNFKEQ. The CDR3 extends over 16 amino acids. The trim removed 0 bases at V and 2 bases at J, leaving 7 bases unmatched.

The chain carries TRBV30 and TRBJ1-2, with D uncertain. The V end lost 3 bases, the J end lost 6 bases, and 14 bases lay between the germline ends. CDR3 size: 13 residues. Germline V gives CDR1 GTSNPN, CDR2 SVGIG (reference sequence). CDR3 sequence reads: CAWRGGTGDGYTF. The CDR3 DNA reads as TGTGCCTGGAGAGGAGGAACTGGAGATGGCTACACCTTC. Supplemented by reference TRBV30 and TRBJ1-2, the full variable domain reads SQTIHQWPATLVQPVGSPLSLECTVEGTSNPNLYWYRQAAGRGLQLLFYSVGIGQISSEVPQNLSASRPQDRQFILSSKKLLLSDSGFYLCAWRGGTGDGYTFGSGTRLTVV.

Here the CDR3 reads CASSYGTGKETQYF. CDR3 DNA sequence: TGCGCCAGCAGCTACGGGACTGGAAAAGAGACCCAGTACTTC. The chain combines TRBV5-1 with TRBJ2-5; perhaps TRBD2 as D (6 bases). The CDR3 totals 14 residues. The germline V gene has CDR1 SGHRS and CDR2 YFSETQ. The germline V and J ends were trimmed by 3 bases and 3 bases, with 12 bases remaining between them.

The gene calls are TRBV2 and TRBJ2-5, with 8 nucleotides matching TRBD2. The CDR3 spans 15 residues. CDR1 SNHLY and CDR2 FYNNEI come from the germline V gene. V dropped 7 bases and J dropped 5; count of bases not matched to a gene: 12. The CDR3 reads CASNRQAGVEETQYF. In nucleotides, the CDR3 is TGTGCCAGCAATCGCCAAGCGGGGGTGGAGGAGACCCAGTACTTC.